What follows describes a single T cell receptor beta chain. Its antigen remains unidentified. No per-base quality is available; no much larger clone lies one base away. The sample comes from a study of cytomegalovirus exposure and HLA in healthy donors (dated by TCRdb to the late 2010s). Regarding the complete study: An earlier analysis of several hundred of the donors reported approximately 290 Gb of sequence data and approximately 110 million unique TCR beta sequences from about 200 million T cells. An early release covering roughly 600 HLA-typed donors comprised about 300 gigabases of sequencing data and tens of millions of unique TCR sequences. Among the roughly 410 genotyped donors, approximately 81% belonged to the genetic ancestry cluster associated with self-reported Caucasian donors. The study aimed to test whether signatures of past pathogen exposure could be identified by cataloging public T cell receptors. The study profiled the T cell repertoires of around 700 subjects by immunosequencing and related them to cytomegalovirus serostatus. In addition to the first cohort of 666 subjects, a separate validation cohort of approximately 120 different subjects was used. To predict cytomegalovirus infection status, the study combined high-throughput TCR immunosequencing, statistical association of individual TCRs with disease status, and machine learning. To study patterns of TCR occurrence, a later analysis re-analyzed previously published TCR beta repertoires from 550 to 800 donors and added high-resolution HLA genotyping. In the later analysis, no new phenotypic data were used to find candidate immune exposures; instead, reliance was placed on TCR beta sequences and their occurrence across donors. An earlier analysis of some 600 of the donors applied high-throughput TCR beta sequencing to assess whether each TCR beta V gene segment acted as functional or pseudogenic. Donor age, sex, ethnicity and CMV serostatus were compiled together with the repertoire data. A later genetic analysis took genome-wide SNP genotypes for about three fifths of the 666 donors and used that subset as a discovery cohort. All discovery cohort repertoires had been generated on a single sequencing platform. Class I and class II HLA loci were covered by the typing at four-digit resolution. The number of donors typed differed by locus, with roughly 629-640 for A, B, C, DRB1 and DQB1, around 500 for DQA1, about 610 for DPA1, and around 460 for DPB1. Four or five DR-DQ haplotypes were treated as single units for association and clustering because of strong linkage in the cohort. Among about 400 genotyped donors of the cohort, an average of roughly 230,000 unique TCR beta nucleotide sequences was sequenced per donor, of which about 19% were non-productive.

The cohort was made up of approximately 670 healthy bone marrow donors. Cohort members were all nominally healthy when sampled, although unrecorded immune exposures were likely present. The donor was CMV seropositive and belonged to the group of about 290 seropositive cohort members. Every donor gave a peripheral blood sample, and the peripheral blood mononuclear cells from that sample were used for TCR beta sequencing. The Qiagen DNeasy Blood Extraction Kit was used to extract genomic DNA from the blood cell samples. To prepare the library, the immunoSEQ multiplex PCR assay was applied. The multiplex PCR relied on a mix of 60 forward primers for TCR Vbeta segments and 13 reverse primers for TCR Jbeta segments. The CDR3 region of rearranged TCR beta genes was amplified from genomic DNA by a multiplex PCR assay. The Illumina HiSeq System was used to sequence the amplified TCR beta libraries as 87-base-pair reads. In the source study's methods: In a later analysis, some 80 million unique TCR beta chains were counted across the 650 to 700 repertoires, and about 9.9 million of these chains were shared by at least two donors. Raw reads were error-corrected and collapsed into unique sequences by a nearest-neighbor algorithm in which closely related sequences were merged to remove PCR and sequencing errors. To assign V, D and J gene segments, CDR3 sequences were aligned to IMGT reference sequences. For a sequence to be retained, a match of at least six nucleotides to both a V gene segment and a J gene segment was required. Rearrangements were called productive when the CDR3 lacked stop codons and stayed in frame with V and J; all others were non-productive. CDR3 was defined by IMGT convention, running from the second conserved V-encoded cysteine to the conserved J-encoded phenylalanine. The earlier analysis of about 610 of the donors excluded any sequence lacking an unambiguous match to a single V gene segment. In an earlier analysis of approximately 590 of the donors, V segments were called functional above 56.7% productive rearrangements and were called segregating when the between-donor standard deviation exceeded 5%. To diagnose cytomegalovirus status from the catalog of TCR beta chain sequences, a statistical classification framework was built. In a later analysis, V and J genes were assigned by comparing TCR nucleotide sequences against IMGT/GENE-DB human TR gene sequences. The TCRdist pipeline was used in a later analysis to assign CDR3 sequences and most-parsimonious VDJ recombination scenarios. In a later analysis, each TCR beta chain was defined by its CDR3 amino acid sequence together with its V-gene family, and reads lacking a unique V-gene family were excluded. As a way to deal with suspected cross-contamination and a sequencing artifact, a later analysis dropped approximately 570 nucleotide sequences that were highly shared and had low generation probability. In a later analysis, a clonal expansion index was calculated for each public chain from normalized within-repertoire ranks of inferred template counts. In a later analysis, generation probabilities were computed using a VDJ recombination model fitted to out-of-frame rearrangements, and the results were checked against IGoR. A later analysis scored TCR-TCR, TCR-HLA and TCR-CMV co-occurrence with hypergeometric tests, applying a repertoire-size bias correction to TCR pairs. To estimate false discovery rates, a later analysis permuted the HLA or CMV assignments 20 times. In a later analysis, co-occurring TCRs were grouped using DBSCAN, and TCRdist sequence similarity was added for clustering within HLA-allele-positive subsets. Repertoires with fewer than 30,000 or more than 120,000 public chains were left out of co-occurrence clustering, as were a few repertoires with anomalous nucleotide sharing. Sourced from immuneACCESS, this table was stored by TCRdb with only in-frame sequences that have V and J called. A share of the clones is absent; for the studies checked, an unresolved V gene accounts for under half, and the remainder has no known explanation. V and J calls and clone size come straight from that table; D and trimming were deduced from the DNA. This sample is represented by about 120,000 clones; 50% to 65% of them were singletons. Roughly 8.6% of the sample comes from the top ten.

General findings and caveats noted by the study authors: The only immune exposure information available for the cohort was CMV serostatus. A further reported finding was that TCR beta sequences accurately predicted the HLA-A and HLA-B alleles for most subjects in the first cohort. In vitro tests confirmed that a few of the cytomegalovirus-associated TCR beta chains recognize cytomegalovirus antigens. The presence/absence analyses assumed that sequencing depth was roughly uniform across donors, and that assumption may not be true. Only TCR beta chains were sequenced in this cohort, and the absence of alpha or paired-chain data limited detectable features. A later genetic analysis reported fewer N-insertions in productive TCRs among donors in an Asian-associated ancestry cluster than the roughly 700-donor mean. V-gene and J-gene trimming of TCR beta chains was associated with a missense DCLRE1C variant in a later genetic analysis, and the association was replicated in an independent cohort. A cluster of highly shared sequence variants was judged likely to represent a technical artifact of the sequencing pipeline. Assigning TCR associations to individual alleles was difficult when HLA alleles, especially DR and DQ, strongly co-occurred. Because counts were too low, approximately 15 rarely observed V segments, including chromosome 9 orphons, were excluded from the earlier analysis of under 650 of the donors. In both the original and validation cohorts, the classifier was reported to diagnose cytomegalovirus status with high specificity and sensitivity. In a later analysis, the rate of TCR association differed among HLA loci, with DRB1 alleles having the most associated TCRs and HLA-C alleles having the fewest. A later analysis reported that several top co-occurrence clusters appeared linked to parvovirus B19, influenza, CMV and Epstein-Barr virus. According to the authors, the approach could potentially be generalized to other disease states and immunological phenotypes. An earlier analysis of some 590 of the donors showed that most TCR beta V segments appeared in productive rearrangements either about 90% or about 30% of the time, which broadly matched IMGT annotations. In the study, approximately 160 TCR beta chains were listed as associated with cytomegalovirus. A later analysis found that most CMV-associated TCR beta chains appeared HLA-restricted, with HLA associations seemingly driven largely by CMV exposure. At a false discovery rate of 0.05, a later analysis linked some 17,000 TCR beta sequences to specific HLA alleles. Most TCR sequences were seen in very few donors, while some public TCRs were found in many individuals. Because some donors lacked HLA typing at each locus, the association tests relied only on the typed subset. Linkage disequilibrium might explain the correlated functional status among segregating V segments, but an unknown experimental factor could not be excluded. In a later analysis, HLA-associated TCR beta chains showed more clonal expansion and lower generation probabilities than non-associated chains that were equally common.

The TCR sequence derives from a woman aged 40-49 years in good health and CMV-seropositive. The sequencing input was PBMCs.

Here is the DNA: TGTGCCATCAGCCCTACTAGCAGACGTAGCACAGATACGCAGTATTTT. Translated, it gives CAISPTSRRSTDTQYF. In this chain, TRBV10-3 is recombined with TRBJ2-3; 6 matching bases give a weak D call of TRBD2. At the junction V is shortened by 6 bases and J by 0 bases, with 16 bases in between. Looking up the germline V gene yields CDR1 ENHRY and CDR2 SYGVKD. From the cysteine through the phenylalanine, the CDR3 covers 16 amino acids. Only the CDR3 region is kept as DNA, spanning 48 bases read in frame from base 1.